Below, 32 T cell receptor beta chains from the same sample are listed, as sequenced in a study of naive and memory T cell subsets. The SP2 primer and nested alpha and beta constant region primers amplified ligated cDNA in four rounds. TCRdb analysed the 5' RACE reads with MiXCR anew, one entry per CDR3 protein. The table shows around 56,000 distinct CDR3 sequences, with over 6% occurring only once. An oligonucleotide containing a UMI was ligated to the 3' end of TCR cDNA. These receptors originate from a female donor in good health.

The V and J genes are TRBV29-1 and TRBJ1-6; 7 bases map to TRBD1. V gave up 7 bases and J gave up 0 bases; unmatched junction bases: 15. This CDR3 has 18 residues. Germline V gene lookup returns CDR1 SQVTM and CDR2 ANQGSEA. CDR3 in amino acids: CSGTEPGQIRSYNSPLHF. In DNA, the CDR3 is TGCAGCGGGACTGAACCGGGACAGATCCGCTCCTATAATTCACCCCTCCACTTT.

This clonotype came up many times. The chain has TRBV6-1 and TRBJ1-6; TRBD1 aligns across 7 bases. The J segment lost 10 bases and the V segment lost 5 bases, leaving 11 bases of the junction unmatched. Germline V lookup: CDR1 MNHNS, CDR2 SASEGT. CDR3 length equals 15 residues. CDR3 nucleotide sequence: TGTGCCAGCAGTCCGACCCGCAGGGGGGACTCACCCCTCCACTTT. Amino acid sequence: CASSPTRRGDSPLHF.

This clonotype was found a few times. The chain is built from TRBV30 and TRBJ2-7, with 7 bases aligning to TRBD2. Germline V gene lookup returns CDR1 GTSNPN and CDR2 SVGIG (reference sequence). V shed 5 bases and J 2 bases; nucleotides not matched to a gene: 9. CDR3 length: 14 residues. Here the CDR3 DNA reads TGTGCCTGGCGCCCCGGGGGGTGGCCCTACGAGCAGTACTTC. Translation gives CAWRPGGWPYEQYF.

The gene calls are TRBV7-2 and TRBJ1-5; TRBD1 matches at 7 bases. The V and J ends lost 0 bases and 6 bases, in that order; junction bases with no gene match: 17. Per the germline V gene, CDR1 is SGHTA and CDR2 is FQGNSA. The CDR3 runs 19 residues. The CDR3 nucleotides are TGTGCCAGCAGCTTAGCCCCTGGTTGGGACGACAGGGCGGGTCAGCCCCAGCATTTT. Translating gives CASSLAPGWDDRAGQPQHF. Full variable domain (missing parts from reference TRBV7-2 and TRBJ1-5): GAGVSQSPSNKVTEKGKDVELRCDPISGHTALYWYRQSLGQGLEFLIYFQGNSAPDKSGLPSDRFSAERTGGSVSTLTIQRTQQEDSAVYLCASSLAPGWDDRAGQPQHFGDGTRLSIL.

The chain employs TRBV12-5 and TRBJ1-5; D may be TRBD1 (5 bases). Trimming took off 6 bases at V and 4 bases at J, with 13 bases between the two ends. CDR3 size: 14 residues. The V gene's germline CDR1 is LGHNT and CDR2 FRNRAP. The CDR3 nucleotides are TGTGCTAGTGGCCCCGATTCAGGGAATCAGCCCCAGCATTTT. The encoded protein is CASGPDSGNQPQHF.

The rearrangement uses TRBV19 and TRBJ1-1; D not certain. Germline loops: CDR1 LNHDA, CDR2 SQIVND (reference sequence). This CDR3 comprises 14 residues. V lost 3 bases, J lost 1 base, and 9 bases lay in between. CDR3 sequence (DNA): TGTGCCAGTAGTATCCCCCAGGAGAACACTGAAGCTTTCTTT. As protein: CASSIPQENTEAFF.

Here the CDR3 reads CATSWGSGGTDTQYF. CDR3 coding DNA: TGTGCCACCTCCTGGGGTAGTGGGGGCACAGATACGCAGTATTTT. This chain connects TRBV12-3 or TRBV12-4 to TRBJ2-3; D remains unclear. Trimming removed 10 bases at V and 1 base at J, with 18 bases between. The CDR3 sequence is 15 residues long.

The sample holds many counts of this clonotype. CDR3 in amino acids: CASSQDLAGSSYNEQFF. DNA for the CDR3: TGCGCCAGCAGCCAAGATTTAGCGGGGAGCTCCTACAATGAGCAGTTCTTC. The chain couples TRBV4-3 to TRBJ2-1; TRBD2 matches 8 bases. The CDR3 length is 17 residues. Germline V lookup: CDR1 LGHNA, CDR2 YSLEER. The junction had 4 bases not matched to a gene; V was cut back by 0 bases and J by 0 bases.

This sequence joins TRBV5-4 and TRBJ2-7; 8 bases fit TRBD2. The CDR3 extends over 17 amino acids. V trimming: 2 bases; J trimming: 5 bases; junction bases outside the gene matches: 15. CDR1 is SGHNT and CDR2 is YYREEE in the germline V gene (reference sequence). CDR3 residues: CASSFGSPGGAFHEQYF. CDR3 DNA sequence: TGTGCCAGCAGCTTTGGTTCGCCCGGGGGGGCCTTCCACGAGCAGTACTTC. Full variable domain (rest looked up from reference TRBV5-4 and TRBJ2-7): ETGVTQSPTHLIKTRGQQVTLRCSSQSGHNTVSWYQQALGQGPQFIFQYYREEENGRGNFPPRFSGLQFPNYSSELNVNALELDDSALYLCASSFGSPGGAFHEQYFGPGTRLTVT.

This clonotype appeared a few times. This chain links TRBV4-3 with TRBJ2-5; D unclear. The V end was cut by 0 bases, the J end by 5 bases, with 13 bases between. CDR1 and CDR2 (germline): LGHNA, YSLEER. The CDR3 runs to 15 residues. As DNA, the CDR3 is TGCGCCAGCAGCCAAGAAATCCAGAGTTACGAGACCCAGTACTTC. Amino acids: CASSQEIQSYETQYF.

This clonotype was detected only a few times. The chain couples TRBV14 to TRBJ2-5; no reliable D call. Germline CDR1 reads SGHDN; CDR2 reads FVKESK. Deletions cut 1 base from V and 7 bases from J, with 10 bases between. CDR3 length: 13 amino acids. CDR3 loop: CASSQGHSGTQYF. The CDR3 nucleotides are TGTGCCAGCAGCCAAGGTCACTCGGGGACCCAGTACTTC.

V and J are TRBV20-1 and TRBJ1-4, with no clear D. CDR1 and CDR2 from the germline V gene are DFQATT and SNEGSKA (reference sequence). Trimming left V 3 bases short and J 1 base short, with 18 bases between. This CDR3 contains 17 residues. The CDR3 spells CSARDRHRAITNEKLFF. The CDR3 DNA reads TGCAGTGCTAGGGATAGACACCGGGCCATAACTAATGAAAAACTGTTTTTT.

This clonotype appeared a few times. CDR3 nucleotide sequence: TGTGCCAGCAGCACCGAAGGACAGGGCTACGAGCAGTACTTC. This codes for CASSTEGQGYEQYF. This sequence joins TRBV7-9 and TRBJ2-7; TRBD1 matches at 8 bases. Germline V CDR1 and CDR2: SEHNR, FQNEAQ (reference sequence). After removal of 5 bases from V and 3 bases from J, the junction contained 6 bases not matched to a gene. This CDR3 is 14 amino acids long. The complete variable domain, with remaining parts taken from reference TRBV7-9 and TRBJ2-7, reads DTGVSQNPRHKITKRGQNVTFRCDPISEHNRLYWYRQTLGQGPEFLTYFQNEAQLEKSRLLSDRFSAERPKGSFSTLEIQRTEQGDSAMYLCASSTEGQGYEQYFGPGTRLTVT.

In this sample, this clonotype turned up a few times. This chain connects TRBV28 to TRBJ2-7; 13 positions agree with TRBD2. The CDR3 is 13 amino acids. CDR1 MDHEN and CDR2 SYDVKM come from the germline V gene. The J segment lost 3 bases and the V segment lost 8 bases, leaving 1 base of the junction unmatched. CDR3 coding DNA: TGTGCCAGCGGGACTAGCGGGAACTACGAGCAGTACTTC. This codes for CASGTSGNYEQYF.

The V and J genes are TRBV12-3 or TRBV12-4 and TRBJ1-6; no firm D call. V gave up 6 bases and J gave up 7 bases, with 13 bases separating them. CDR3 length equals 14 residues. CDR3 residues: CASRSEVVNSPLHF. CDR3 sequence (DNA): TGTGCCAGCAGAAGTGAGGTGGTCAATTCACCCCTCCACTTT.

The V gene is TRBV10-3, the J gene TRBJ1-5, with no clear D. The CDR3 consists of 14 residues. The V end was cut by 0 bases, the J end by 7 bases, with 10 bases between. Germline V gene sequence: CDR1 ENHRY, CDR2 SYGVKD. CDR3 nucleotide sequence: TGTGCCATCAGTGAGTCCGGAGGGCTACAGCCCCAGCATTTT. This gives the protein CAISESGGLQPQHF.

This clonotype is medium-sized by share. The chain's CDR3 is CSATGLAGADTQYF. The CDR3, as DNA: TGCAGTGCTACGGGACTAGCGGGTGCAGATACGCAGTATTTT. V usage is TRBV20-1 and J usage is TRBJ2-3, with 12 bases lining up with TRBD2. The CDR3 totals 14 residues. Germline assignment: CDR1 DFQATT and CDR2 SNEGSKA (reference sequence). The V segment lost 4 bases and the J segment 4 bases; nucleotides outside the gene matches: 3.

This clonotype has ten or more counts. CDR3 DNA: TGCAGTGCTGGACGGGAAATGAACACTGAAGCTTTCTTT. Its protein is CSAGREMNTEAFF. This chain uses TRBV20-1 with TRBJ1-1; D is undetermined. The V gene lost 5 bases and the J gene lost 0 bases, with 10 bases spanning the gap. The V gene's germline CDR1 is DFQATT and CDR2 SNEGSKA (reference sequence). This CDR3 contains 13 residues.

This clonotype showed up just a few times. CDR3 residues: CASSPTQTEAFF. The CDR3 DNA follows: TGTGCCAGCTCACCAACCCAGACGGAAGCTTTCTTT. The chain uses TRBV18 and TRBJ1-1; D is ambiguous. CDR3 length equals 12 residues. V gave up 2 bases and J gave up 8 bases, with 9 bases separating them. Germline CDR1 KGHSH, CDR2 LQKENI.

This clonotype turned up a few times. The V call is TRBV7-2, the J call TRBJ2-3, with D unresolved. This CDR3 comprises 14 residues. The germline V gene has CDR1 SGHTA and CDR2 FQGNSA. The germline V and J ends were trimmed by 1 base and 4 bases, with 9 bases remaining between them. CDR3 region: CASSLVLRPDTQYF. CDR3 in DNA: TGTGCCAGCAGCTTAGTTCTTCGCCCAGATACGCAGTATTTT.

This clonotype was recorded at least ten times. The rearrangement joins TRBV4-3 to TRBJ2-5, with D unresolved. Trimming shortened V by 0 bases and J by 5 bases, and 13 bases separated the two germline ends. CDR3 size: 15 residues. Germline V CDR1 and CDR2: LGHNA, YSLEER. CDR3: CASSQDLRTVETQYF. CDR3 in DNA: TGCGCCAGCAGCCAAGATCTTAGGACGGTGGAGACCCAGTACTTC.

This clonotype was detected many times. This rearrangement joins TRBV28 to TRBJ1-5; 7 nucleotides agree with TRBD1. CDR3 length: 15 amino acids. Unmatched junction bases numbered 7, after V lost 3 bases and J lost 5 bases. Looked up from germline, CDR1 is MDHEN and CDR2 is SYDVKM. CDR3 sequence: CASSFRRDSYQPQHF. The CDR3 DNA reads as TGTGCCAGCAGTTTCCGTCGGGACAGTTATCAGCCCCAGCATTTT.

This clonotype has at least ten counts. This chain uses TRBV6-5 with TRBJ1-3; D possibly corresponds to TRBD1 (5 bases). Germline V lookup: CDR1 MNHEY, CDR2 SVGAGI. The CDR3 length is 15 residues. The V and J ends lost 6 bases and 3 bases respectively, with 15 bases between them. The CDR3 spells CASSPRGGSGNTIYF. The CDR3 DNA sequence: TGTGCCAGCAGCCCCCGCGGGGGTAGTGGAAACACCATATATTTT.

This clonotype was recorded at least ten times. In nucleotides, the CDR3 is TGTGCCAGCAGCCTAGGACTTGCCACCTACGAGCAGTACTTC. Its protein product is CASSLGLATYEQYF. V is TRBV12-3 or TRBV12-4 and J is TRBJ2-7; D may be TRBD2 (5 bases). Trimming took off 6 bases at V and 2 bases at J, with 14 bases between the two ends. CDR3 length equals 14 residues.

This clonotype has more than one count but fewer than ten. The CDR3 region has the DNA TGTGCCAGCAGGCGCTTAGCTCATGAGCAGTTCTTC. Its protein is CASRRLAHEQFF. V gene TRBV12-3 or TRBV12-4 combines with J gene TRBJ2-1, with D hard to call. The CDR3 extends over 12 amino acids. The germline V and J ends were trimmed by 6 bases and 8 bases, with 11 bases remaining between them.

In this sample, this clonotype turned up many times. The chain carries TRBV29-1 and TRBJ2-5; 7 bases are shared with TRBD1. After removal of 6 bases from V and 2 bases from J, the junction contained 6 bases not matched to a gene. Germline CDR1 SQVTM, CDR2 ANQGSEA. The CDR3 runs 13 residues. The CDR3: CSVSRQGQETQYF. CDR3 DNA: TGCAGCGTCTCGCGACAGGGACAAGAGACCCAGTACTTC. Complete variable domain (other parts from reference TRBV29-1 and TRBJ2-5): SAVISQKPSRDICQRGTSLTIQCQVDSQVTMMFWYRQQPGQSLTLIATANQGSEATYESGFVIDKFPISRPNLTFSTLTVSNMSPEDSSIYLCSVSRQGQETQYFGPGTRLLVL.

The chain uses TRBV5-1 and TRBJ1-2; unclear D gene. V was cut by 0 bases and J by 2 bases, with 14 bases left in between. The CDR3 is 16 residues long. Germline V gene sequence: CDR1 SGHRS, CDR2 YFSETQ. The CDR3 nucleotides are TGCGCCAGCAGCTTGGCCCGTGGTACCGAAAACTATGGCTACACCTTC. Translation: CASSLARGTENYGYTF.

The table lists this clonotype with a few counts. As DNA, the CDR3 is TGCAGCGTTGCCGATAATGAGCAGTTCTTC. Amino acid sequence: CSVADNEQFF. The V gene is TRBV29-1, the J gene TRBJ2-1; D unresolved. The germline gives CDR1 SQVTM, CDR2 ANQGSEA. This CDR3 is 10 amino acids long. V was cut by 4 bases and J by 7 bases, with 5 bases left in between.

This clonotype has more than one count but fewer than ten. V gene TRBV29-1 combines with J gene TRBJ1-5; no reliable D call. V lost 6 bases and J lost 0, with 12 bases in between. This CDR3 has 14 residues. The germline V gene encodes CDR1 SQVTM and CDR2 ANQGSEA. The CDR3 DNA reads TGCAGCGTGGGATCCGGGCATAGCAATCAGCCCCAGCATTTT. Encoded protein: CSVGSGHSNQPQHF.

The chain uses TRBV24-1 and TRBJ2-1, with 7 bases matching TRBD2. J was trimmed by 7 bases and V by 6 bases; bases with no gene match: 11. Germline V gives CDR1 KGHDR, CDR2 SFDVKD. The CDR3 runs 15 residues. As DNA, the CDR3 is TGTGCCACCAGTCCCGCTAGCGGAGGATTTAATGAGCAGTTCTTC. Its protein product is CATSPASGGFNEQFF.

In this sample, this clonotype turned up many times. The DNA for the CDR3 is TGTGCCAGCAGCCAGGAGTACAGGGGGCCGGCTGAAGCTTTCTTT. Translating it yields CASSQEYRGPAEAFF. The genes are TRBV3-1 and TRBJ1-1; TRBD1 aligns across 9 bases. The V and J ends lost 3 bases and 6 bases, in that order; junction bases with no gene match: 8. From germline, CDR1 is LGHDT and CDR2 YNNKEL (reference sequence). The CDR3 covers 15 residues.

J is TRBJ1-6 and V is TRBV7-9, with D unclear. The CDR3 length is 16 residues. Looked up from germline, CDR1 is SEHNR and CDR2 is FQNEAQ (reference sequence). V dropped 5 bases and J dropped 5 bases, with 16 bases sitting between them. The CDR3 sequence is CASSPSFISNNSPLHF. The CDR3 nucleotides read TGTGCCAGCAGCCCTTCCTTCATTAGTAATAATTCACCCCTCCACTTT.